The 15 T cell receptor beta chains given below trace back to one sample, sequenced in a study of T cell changes during pregnancy in multiple sclerosis. Generated by immunoSEQ multiplex PCR, the TCRdb table keeps only in-frame clones and is missing some. The table lists tens of thousands of clones, about 90% of them singletons. The source material was peripheral blood, sampled in the first trimester of pregnancy. The receptor source for this set is a female donor in good health, enrolled as a control in a pregnancy study.

The chain joins TRBV28 to TRBJ1-5, with D perhaps TRBD1 (6 bases). Germline CDR1 and CDR2: MDHEN and SYDVKM. There are 15 residues in the CDR3. Between the trimmed V and J ends, which lost 6 bases and 7 bases, there was a span of 19 bases. The CDR3, as DNA: TGTGCCAGCAGCTGGGGGCAGGGCGGCCGACAGCCCCAGCATTTT. This sequence encodes CASSWGQGGRQPQHF.

This chain links TRBV18 with TRBJ2-3; 10 bases are shared with TRBD2. With 5 bases clipped from V and 7 bases from J, the junction kept 3 bases outside the gene matches. Germline values: CDR1 KGHSH, CDR2 LQKENI. This CDR3 is 13 amino acids long. CDR3: CASSASGGNTQYF. The CDR3, as DNA: TGTGCCAGCTCAGCTAGCGGGGGTAATACGCAGTATTTT.

The CDR3 here is CASSPTGGRNEQFF. CDR3 in DNA: TGTGCCAGCAGCCCTACGGGGGGGCGGAATGAGCAGTTCTTC. This chain joins TRBV4-2 and TRBJ2-1; 8 bases are a match to TRBD2. The CDR3 is 14 residues long. With V trimmed by 4 bases and J by 7 bases, 6 bases remained unmatched. From germline, CDR1 is LGHNA and CDR2 YNFKEQ.

The chain carries TRBV7-8 and TRBJ2-7; tentative D call: TRBD2 (5 bases). V dropped 7 bases and J dropped 6 bases, with 19 bases sitting between them. This CDR3 is built from 14 residues. Germline V gene sequence: CDR1 SGHVS, CDR2 FQNEAQ. The CDR3 loop is CASTGWGAGREQYF. The DNA of the CDR3 is TGTGCCAGCACAGGATGGGGAGCTGGGCGCGAGCAGTACTTC. Full variable domain (missing parts from reference TRBV7-8 and TRBJ2-7): GAGVSQSPRYKVAKRGQDVALRCDPISGHVSLFWYQQALGQGPEFLTYFQNEAQLDKSGLPSDRFFAERPEGSVSTLKIQRTQQEDSAVYLCASTGWGAGREQYFGPGTRLTVT.

The gene calls are TRBV28 and TRBJ2-7, with 8 bases aligning to TRBD2. The CDR3 length is 12 residues. Germline assignment: CDR1 MDHEN and CDR2 SYDVKM. V was clipped by 5 bases and J by 9 bases; unmatched bases: 6. The DNA of the CDR3 is TGTGCCAGCAGTACCCGGGGGGGAGGGCAGTACTTC. The encoded protein is CASSTRGGGQYF.

This chain joins TRBV19 and TRBJ1-5, with TRBD1 identical over 9 bases. Trimming at V came to 4 bases and at J to 7 bases, leaving 8 bases not matched to a gene. Germline V gives CDR1 LNHDA, CDR2 SQIVND (reference sequence). The CDR3 loop spans 15 amino acids. The CDR3 sequence: CASSTNTGGGQPQHF. For the CDR3, the DNA is TGTGCCAGTAGTACCAACACAGGGGGCGGACAGCCCCAGCATTTT.

J is TRBJ2-7 and V is TRBV9; TRBD1 matches 9 bases. The CDR3 is made up of 15 amino acids. Germline V gene sequence: CDR1 SGDLS, CDR2 YYNGEE. V lost 0 bases to trimming and J lost 4 bases; unmatched junction nucleotides: 5. CDR3: CASSVDADRGYEQYF. The CDR3 DNA follows: TGTGCCAGCAGCGTAGACGCGGACAGGGGATACGAGCAGTACTTC.

J is TRBJ2-3 and V is TRBV2, with 8 nucleotides matching TRBD2. Trimming at V came to 4 bases and at J to 2 bases, leaving 2 bases not matched to a gene. This CDR3 contains 14 residues. The germline V gene has CDR1 SNHLY and CDR2 FYNNEI. Here the CDR3 DNA reads TGTGCCAGCAGTGGTAGCGGGACCACAGATACGCAGTATTTT. Translating it yields CASSGSGTTDTQYF.

This chain connects TRBV25-1 to TRBJ2-7, with 10 nucleotides matching TRBD1. The ends lost 5 bases at V and 5 bases at J; junction bases unmatched: 9. The CDR3 runs 15 residues. Germline V gene data show CDR1 as MGHDK and CDR2 as SYGVNS. The CDR3 DNA reads TGTGCCAGCAGTCCTGGGAGGGACAGGGGTCACGAGCAGTACTTC. Translation gives CASSPGRDRGHEQYF.

The chain combines TRBV28 with TRBJ1-4; D perhaps matches TRBD1 (6 bases). Germline-derived CDR1 and CDR2 are MDHEN and SYDVKM. V lost 8 bases and J 3 bases, leaving 10 bases between the germline ends. CDR3 size: 13 residues. CDR3 protein: CASRTVPNEKLFF. The CDR3 coding sequence is TGTGCCAGCCGGACAGTACCTAATGAAAAACTGTTTTTT.

The V and J genes are TRBV19 and TRBJ2-2; 9 bases are shared with TRBD2. Germline trimming cut 5 bases from V and 6 bases from J; bases unmatched to any gene: 10. The CDR3 has 16 amino acids. Germline CDR1 is LNHDA and CDR2 is SQIVND (reference sequence). The CDR3 sequence: CASSHGWASGAGELFF. The CDR3 DNA follows: TGTGCCAGTAGTCACGGGTGGGCTAGCGGGGCCGGGGAGCTGTTTTTT.

The chain couples TRBV5-1 to TRBJ2-7; tentative D call: TRBD1 (5 bases). CDR1 and CDR2 from the germline V gene are SGHRS and YFSETQ. The germline V and J ends were trimmed by 1 base and 4 bases, with 15 bases remaining between them. The length of the CDR3 is 15 residues. CDR3 amino acids: CASSLNQGMLYEQYF. The CDR3 coding sequence is TGCGCCAGCAGCTTGAACCAGGGAATGCTGTACGAGCAGTACTTC.

CDR3 nucleotide sequence: TGTGCCAGCAGTGGGGGGACAGGGAATGGCTACACCTTC. Protein product: CASSGGTGNGYTF. The J gene is TRBJ1-2, the V gene TRBV2; 9 bases line up with TRBD1. Looked up from germline, CDR1 is SNHLY and CDR2 is FYNNEI. Unmatched junction bases numbered 3, after V lost 4 bases and J lost 6 bases. The length of the CDR3 is 13 residues.

In this sample, this clone turned up once. This sequence joins TRBV5-1 and TRBJ2-1, with a tentative D call TRBD1 (5 bases). Deletions cut 9 bases from V and 4 bases from J, with 14 bases between. This CDR3 spans 13 amino acids. Germline CDR1 is SGHRS and CDR2 is YFSETQ. The CDR3 protein is CATAETEYNEQFF. Here the CDR3 DNA reads TGCGCCACAGCCGAGACAGAGTACAATGAGCAGTTCTTC.

V gene TRBV7-2 combines with J gene TRBJ2-1; 7 positions match TRBD2. J gave up 5 bases and V 4 bases, and 5 bases lay outside the gene matches. This CDR3 region has 14 residues. CDR1 SGHTA and CDR2 FQGNSA come from the germline V gene. CDR3 sequence: CASSWGTINNEQFF. CDR3 bases: TGTGCCAGCAGCTGGGGGACTATTAACAATGAGCAGTTCTTC.